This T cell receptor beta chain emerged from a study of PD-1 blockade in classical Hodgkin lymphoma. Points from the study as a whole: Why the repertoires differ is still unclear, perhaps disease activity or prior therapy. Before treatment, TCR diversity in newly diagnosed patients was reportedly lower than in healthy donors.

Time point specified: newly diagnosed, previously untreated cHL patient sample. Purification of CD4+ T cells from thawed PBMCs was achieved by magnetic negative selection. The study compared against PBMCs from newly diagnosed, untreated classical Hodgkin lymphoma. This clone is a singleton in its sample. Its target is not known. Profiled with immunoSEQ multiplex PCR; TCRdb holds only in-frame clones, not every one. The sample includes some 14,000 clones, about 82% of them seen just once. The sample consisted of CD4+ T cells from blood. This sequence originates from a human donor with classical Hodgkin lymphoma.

The CDR3 sequence: CASSKDGISYEQYF. The CDR3 DNA follows: TGTGCCAGCAGTAAGGACGGTATCTCCTACGAGCAGTACTTC. The chain links TRBV14 to TRBJ2-7; no clear D. The ends were cut back, 6 bases at V and 0 bases at J, with 12 bases in the middle. The CDR3 covers 14 residues. Germline CDR1 SGHDN, CDR2 FVKESK. Full variable domain (remainder filled in from reference TRBV14 and TRBJ2-7): EAGVTQFPSHSVIEKGQTVTLRCDPISGHDNLYWYRRVMGKEIKFLLHFVKESKQDESGMPNNRFLAERTGGTYSTLKVQPAELEDSGVYFCASSKDGISYEQYFGPGTRLTVT.